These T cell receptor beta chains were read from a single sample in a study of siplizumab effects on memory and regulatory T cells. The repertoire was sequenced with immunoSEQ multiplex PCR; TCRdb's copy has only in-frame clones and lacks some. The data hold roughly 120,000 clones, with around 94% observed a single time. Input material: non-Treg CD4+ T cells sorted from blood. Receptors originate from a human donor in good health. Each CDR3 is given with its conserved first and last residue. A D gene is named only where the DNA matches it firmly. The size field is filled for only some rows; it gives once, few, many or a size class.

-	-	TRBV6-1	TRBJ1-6	TGTGCCAGCGGTCCAACGAATTCACCCCTCCACTTT	CASGPTNSPLHF
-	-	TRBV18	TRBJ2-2	TGTGCCAGCTCACCAATAGCGGGGGAGCTGTTTTTT	CASSPIAGELFF
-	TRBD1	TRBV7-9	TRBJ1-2	TGTGCCAGCAGCCCCGGACAGGGGCGGTATGGCTACACCTTC	CASSPGQGRYGYTF
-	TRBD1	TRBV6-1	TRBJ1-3	TGTGCCAGCAGTGAGGGACAGACAAGAAACACCATATATTTT	CASSEGQTRNTIYF
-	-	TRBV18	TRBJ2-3	TGTGCCAGCTCACCCCCCGTGATAGCGGTGATCACAGATACGCAGTATTTT	CASSPPVIAVITDTQYF
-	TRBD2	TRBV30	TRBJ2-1	TGTGCCTGGAGTGTTCCAAGCGGGGTTTACAATGAGCAGTTCTTC	CAWSVPSGVYNEQFF
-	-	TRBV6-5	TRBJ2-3	TGTGCCAGCGGGGAAACGGGACTTGGTGATACGCAGTATTTT	CASGETGLGDTQYF
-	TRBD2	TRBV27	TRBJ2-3	TGTGCCAGCAGTTTACGGAGCGGGGCGGGGACAGATACGCAGTATTTT	CASSLRSGAGTDTQYF
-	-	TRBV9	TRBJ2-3	TGTGCCAGCAGCACCTTTACCACAGATACGCAGTATTTT	CASSTFTTDTQYF
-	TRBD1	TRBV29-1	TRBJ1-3	TGCAGCGCCGATGGAGGGACAGGAGGAAACACCATATATTTT	CSADGGTGGNTIYF
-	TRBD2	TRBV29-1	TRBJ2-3	TGCAGCGTTGAAGTTATAGCGGGAGTAGGCACAGATACGCAGTATTTT	CSVEVIAGVGTDTQYF
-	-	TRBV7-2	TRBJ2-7	TGTGCCAGCAGCTCAGCCTACGAGCAGTACTTC	CASSSAYEQYF
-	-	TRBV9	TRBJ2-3	TGTGCCAGCAGCGTAGAACTAGGCGCAGATACGCAGTATTTT	CASSVELGADTQYF
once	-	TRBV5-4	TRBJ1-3	TGTGCCAGCAGCTTGGACCCAACACGAGGAAACACCATATATTTT	CASSLDPTRGNTIYF
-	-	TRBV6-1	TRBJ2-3	TGTGCCAGCAGTCCCGAGGTTGATACGCAGTATTTT	CASSPEVDTQYF
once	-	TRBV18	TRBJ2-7	TGTGCCAGCTCACCAACCGGGAACTACGAGCAGTACTTC	CASSPTGNYEQYF
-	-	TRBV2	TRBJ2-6	TGTGCCAGCAGTTTTGTGACTGGGGCCAACGTCCTGACTTTC	CASSFVTGANVLTF
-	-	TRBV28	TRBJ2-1	TGTGCCAGCAGCGGTGGAGATATGTACAATGAGCAGTTCTTC	CASSGGDMYNEQFF
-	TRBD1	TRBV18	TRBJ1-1	TGTGCCAGCTCACCGGGGGGACAGGGGGCGAGGACTGAAGCTTTCTTT	CASSPGGQGARTEAFF
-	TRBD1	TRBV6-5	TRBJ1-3	TGTGCCAGCAGTTTCGGACAGGGGGCAGATGGAAACACCATATATTTT	CASSFGQGADGNTIYF
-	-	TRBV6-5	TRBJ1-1	TGTGCCAGCAGTTTACGGGTAGGAGGGGGCACTGAAGCTTTCTTT	CASSLRVGGGTEAFF
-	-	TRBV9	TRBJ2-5	TGTGCCAGCAGCGTAGGAGTAGGTCAAGAGACCCAGTACTTC	CASSVGVGQETQYF
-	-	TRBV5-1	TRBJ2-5	TGCGCCAGCAGCGTCACCCTGGGACGGACTCAAGAGACCCAGTACTTC	CASSVTLGRTQETQYF
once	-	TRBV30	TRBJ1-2	TGTGCCTGGACGAGGCAGGGAAGTGTGAGCTATGGCTACACCTTC	CAWTRQGSVSYGYTF
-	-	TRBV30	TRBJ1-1	TGTGCCTGGACCACCGGGGTACAGGGCGTAGTCATGAACACTGAAGCTTTCTTT	CAWTTGVQGVVMNTEAFF
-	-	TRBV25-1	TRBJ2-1	TGTGCCAGCAGTGATAGTGGCAGGAACAATGAGCAGTTCTTC	CASSDSGRNNEQFF
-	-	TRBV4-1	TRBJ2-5	TGCGCCAGCAGCCAAGATCCCCAAGAGACCCAGTACTTC	CASSQDPQETQYF
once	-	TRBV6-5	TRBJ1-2	TGTGCCAGCTCAGTTACAGGACAGTATAACTATGGCTACACCTTC	CASSVTGQYNYGYTF
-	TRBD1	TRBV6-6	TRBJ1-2	TGTGCCAGCAGTTACCCTGCAGGGGGCTATGGCTACACCTTC	CASSYPAGGYGYTF
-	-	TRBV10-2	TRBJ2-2	TGCGCCAGCAGTGAGTCAGACCGTGGGCTGTTTTTT	CASSESDRGLFF
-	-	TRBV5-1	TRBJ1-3	TGCGCCAGCAGCTTTGGCGAGACCATTTTCTACCCAAGCTCTGGAAACACCATATATTTT	CASSFGETIFYPSSGNTIYF
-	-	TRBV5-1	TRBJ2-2	TGCGCCAGCAGGCGGGACACCGGGGAGCTGTTTTTT	CASRRDTGELFF
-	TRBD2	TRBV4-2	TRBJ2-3	TGTGCCAGCAGCCAAGGTCGACTAGCGGGAGAAGATACGCAGTATTTT	CASSQGRLAGEDTQYF
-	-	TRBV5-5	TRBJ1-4	TGTGCCAGCAGCCCTTCAACGGTCTGGGATGAAAAACTGTTTTTT	CASSPSTVWDEKLFF
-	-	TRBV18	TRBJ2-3	TGTGCCAGCTCACCCTCCGATAGCACAGATACGCAGTATTTT	CASSPSDSTDTQYF
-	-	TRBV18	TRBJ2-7	TGTGCCAGCTCACCCCAGGGGGGGGGAACGTACGAGCAGTACTTC	CASSPQGGGTYEQYF
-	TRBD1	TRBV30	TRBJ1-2	TGTGCCTGGTCGACAGGGGGCACGAGTAAGGCGGGCTACACCTTC	CAWSTGGTSKAGYTF
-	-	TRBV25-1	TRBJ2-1	TGTGCCAGCAGTGATTTCAATCCAGGGGACAATGAGCAGTTCTTC	CASSDFNPGDNEQFF
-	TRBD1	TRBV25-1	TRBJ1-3	TGTGCCAGCAGTGACTCTCGACAGGGGCATAGAAACACCATATATTTT	CASSDSRQGHRNTIYF
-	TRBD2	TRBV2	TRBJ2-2	TGTGCCACCCTAGCGGGGGAGAACACCGGGGAGCTGTTTTTT	CATLAGENTGELFF
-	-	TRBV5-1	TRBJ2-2	TGCGCCAGCAGCTATCAGGGTACCGGGGAGCTGTTTTTT	CASSYQGTGELFF
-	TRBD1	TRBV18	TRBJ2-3	TGTGCCAGCTCACTTTCGCAGACAGGGCGGACAGATACGCAGTATTTT	CASSLSQTGRTDTQYF
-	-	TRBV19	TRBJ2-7	TGTGCCAGCAGACCCAGGGGTTCCCACGAGCAGTACTTC	CASRPRGSHEQYF